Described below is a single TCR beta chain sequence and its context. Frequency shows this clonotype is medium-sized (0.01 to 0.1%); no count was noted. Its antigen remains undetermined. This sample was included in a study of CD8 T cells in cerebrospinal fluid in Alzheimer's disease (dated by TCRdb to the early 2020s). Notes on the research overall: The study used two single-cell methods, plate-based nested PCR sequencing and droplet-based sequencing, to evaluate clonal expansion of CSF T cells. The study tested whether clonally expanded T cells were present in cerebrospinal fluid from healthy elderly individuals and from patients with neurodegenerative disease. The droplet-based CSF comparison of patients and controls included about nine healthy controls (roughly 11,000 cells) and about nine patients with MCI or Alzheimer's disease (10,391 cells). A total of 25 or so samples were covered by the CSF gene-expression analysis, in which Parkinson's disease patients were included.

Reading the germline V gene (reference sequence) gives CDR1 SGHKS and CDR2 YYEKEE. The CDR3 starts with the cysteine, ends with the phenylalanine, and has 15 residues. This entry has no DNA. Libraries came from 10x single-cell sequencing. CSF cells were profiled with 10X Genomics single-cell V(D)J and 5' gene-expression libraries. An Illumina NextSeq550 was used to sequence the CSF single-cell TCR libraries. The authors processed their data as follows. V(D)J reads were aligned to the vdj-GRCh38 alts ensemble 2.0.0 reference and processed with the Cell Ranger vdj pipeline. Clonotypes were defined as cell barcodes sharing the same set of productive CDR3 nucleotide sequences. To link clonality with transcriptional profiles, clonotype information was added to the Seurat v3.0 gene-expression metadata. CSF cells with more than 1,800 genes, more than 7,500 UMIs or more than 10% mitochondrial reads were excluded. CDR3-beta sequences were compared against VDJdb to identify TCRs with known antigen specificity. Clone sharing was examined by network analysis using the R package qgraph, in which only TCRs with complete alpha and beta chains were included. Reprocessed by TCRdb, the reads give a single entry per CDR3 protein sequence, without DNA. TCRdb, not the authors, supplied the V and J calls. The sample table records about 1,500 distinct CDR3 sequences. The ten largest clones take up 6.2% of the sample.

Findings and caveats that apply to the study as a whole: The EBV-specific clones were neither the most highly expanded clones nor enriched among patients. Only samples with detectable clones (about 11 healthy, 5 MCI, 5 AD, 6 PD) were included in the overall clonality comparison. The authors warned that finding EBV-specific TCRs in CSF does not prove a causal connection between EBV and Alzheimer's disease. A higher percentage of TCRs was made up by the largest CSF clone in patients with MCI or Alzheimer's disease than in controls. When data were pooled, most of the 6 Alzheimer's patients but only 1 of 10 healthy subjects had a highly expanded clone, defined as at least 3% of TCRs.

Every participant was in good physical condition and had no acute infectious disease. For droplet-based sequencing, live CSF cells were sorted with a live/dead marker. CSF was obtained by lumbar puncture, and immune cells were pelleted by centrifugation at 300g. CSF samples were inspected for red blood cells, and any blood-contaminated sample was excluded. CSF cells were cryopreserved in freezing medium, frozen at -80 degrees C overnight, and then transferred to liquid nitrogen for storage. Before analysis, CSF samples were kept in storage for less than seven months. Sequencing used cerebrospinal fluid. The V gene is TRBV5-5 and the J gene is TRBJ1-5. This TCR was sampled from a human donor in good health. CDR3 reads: CASSLVATTHQPQHF.